One T cell receptor beta chain is described in this entry. Its antigen remains unknown. Amplification used 60 Vbeta primers and 13 Jbeta primers. Libraries were prepared by immunoSEQ multiplex PCR; TCRdb keeps only in-frame clonotypes and omits some of them. The sample has around 75,000 clones, more than 75% seen once. These data come from a study of cytomegalovirus exposure and HLA in healthy donors. V dropped 2 bases and J dropped 4 bases, with 10 bases sitting between them. The CDR3 spans 14 residues. CDR1 and CDR2 (germline): LNHDA, SQIVND (reference sequence). General observations from the study: In a later analysis, specific HLA alleles were associated with some 16,000 TCR beta sequences at a 0.05 false discovery rate. In vitro confirmation showed three CMV-associated chains to be CMV antigen specific. Across all donors, roughly uniform sequencing depth was an assumption of the presence/absence analyses.

V usage is TRBV19 and J usage is TRBJ2-3; maybe TRBD2 (6 bases). The clonotype was recovered from a man in his forties or fifties in good health and CMV-seronegative. The specimen was PBMCs. CDR3 sequence: CASSITSFPDTQYF. The CDR3 DNA reads as TGTGCCAGTAGTATAACTAGCTTTCCAGATACGCAGTATTTT.